These 16 T cell receptor beta chains share one sample of origin, sequenced in a study of CD8 T cells in ankylosing spondylitis. Each CDR3 protein gets one entry after TCRdb re-called the 5' RACE reads with MiXCR. The sample includes a few hundred thousand distinct CDR3 sequences, about 11% of them seen just once. The sample comprised blood, either unsorted or a sorted T cell fraction (not recorded which). These receptors were collected from a male donor with ankylosing spondylitis or in good health (not recorded which).

There are many counts of this clonotype. The chain employs TRBV29-1 and TRBJ1-2; 7 bases are a match to TRBD1. CDR1 SQVTM and CDR2 ANQGSEA come from the germline V gene. CDR3 length: 11 amino acids. V lost 5 bases to trimming and J lost 8 bases; unmatched junction nucleotides: 5. CDR3 DNA: TGCAGCGTTAGGGACAGAGGAGGCTACACCTTC. Encoded protein: CSVRDRGGYTF.

About this clonotype itself: A read error may explain this, as a much larger clone is one base away. This sequence joins TRBV5-1 and TRBJ2-7; 9 nucleotides line up with TRBD1. This CDR3 has 18 amino acids. CDR1 is SGHRS and CDR2 is YFSETQ in the germline V gene. Trimming took 3 bases from V and 6 from J; bases not matched to a gene: 19. The CDR3 loop reads CASSYPVVGGQGAGEQYF. The CDR3 coding sequence is TGCGCCAGCAGCTACCCGGTCGTGGGGGGACAGGGAGCCGGCGAGCAGTACTTC.

The chain couples TRBV5-6 to TRBJ1-6; D ambiguous. This CDR3 contains 16 residues. Per germline, CDR1 SGHDT and CDR2 YYEEEE. V was cut by 4 bases and J by 5 bases, with 16 bases left in between. The CDR3 spells CASSARGVGDNSPLHF. CDR3 bases: TGTGCCAGCAGCGCACGGGGAGTAGGCGATAATTCACCCCTCCACTTT.

This clonotype was seen more than once but under ten times. This chain connects TRBV7-2 to TRBJ1-3; the match to TRBD1 covers 10 bases. V lost 3 bases to trimming and J lost 2 bases; unmatched junction nucleotides: 1. CDR1 is SGHTA and CDR2 is FQGNSA in the germline V gene. The CDR3 is made up of 15 amino acids. CDR3 residues: CASSFDRGPGNTIYF. The CDR3 DNA reads TGTGCCAGCAGCTTCGACAGGGGGCCTGGAAACACCATATATTTT.

This clonotype was recorded many times. The chain is built from TRBV5-1 and TRBJ2-3, with TRBD2 as a possible D gene (6 bases). CDR3 length: 16 amino acids. V was shortened by 4 bases and J by 0 bases, with 15 bases between the two germline ends. From germline, CDR1 is SGHRS and CDR2 YFSETQ. CDR3 sequence reads: CASSRLGGASTDTQYF. The CDR3 nucleotides read TGCGCCAGCAGCCGGCTCGGCGGGGCTAGCACAGATACGCAGTATTTT.

The sample holds many counts of this clonotype. The chain employs TRBV20-1 and TRBJ1-2; maybe TRBD1 (5 bases). Trimming removed 4 bases at V and 6 bases at J, with 15 bases between. There are 13 residues in the CDR3. Germline CDR1 is DFQATT and CDR2 is SNEGSKA (reference sequence). The CDR3 sequence is CSAIGGSDDGYTF. The CDR3 nucleotides are TGCAGTGCTATTGGGGGGAGTGATGATGGCTACACCTTC.

As regards this clonotype: This may be a read error: a much more frequent sequence differs by one nucleotide. The chain joins TRBV7-8 to TRBJ2-7; D is uncertain. Trimming took off 5 bases at V and 3 bases at J, with 5 bases between the two ends. CDR1 is SGHVS and CDR2 is FQNEAQ in the germline V gene. The CDR3 has 11 residues. CDR3 nucleotide sequence: TGTGCCAGCAGCGTCCGCTACGAGCAGTACTTC. Its translation: CASSVRYEQYF. Full variable domain (remainder filled in from reference TRBV7-8 and TRBJ2-7): GAGVSQSPRYKVAKRGQDVALRCDPISGHVSLFWYQQALGQGPEFLTYFQNEAQLDKSGLPSDRFFAERPEGSVSTLKIQRTQQEDSAVYLCASSVRYEQYFGPGTRLTVT.

This clonotype has a count of ten or more. A junction end diverges from the germline sequence, so it may reflect a read error. J is TRBJ1-2 and V is TRBV5-1; D possibly corresponds to TRBD1 (5 bases). CDR1 is SGHRS and CDR2 is YFSETQ in the germline V gene. CDR3 length equals 12 residues. The DNA for the CDR3 is TGTGCCAGCAGTTTAGGGGACTATGGCTACACCTTC. Translation: CASSLGDYGYTF.

This clonotype was seen a single time. The chain employs TRBV24-1 and TRBJ2-2; D not certain. Germline values: CDR1 KGHDR, CDR2 SFDVKD. V was clipped by 5 bases and J by 6 bases, with 9 bases between them. The CDR3 loop spans 13 amino acids. CDR3 protein: CATSATLPGELFF. The DNA for the CDR3 is TGTGCCACCAGTGCGACTCTTCCCGGGGAGCTGTTTTTT.

At least ten counts were recorded for this clonotype. V usage is TRBV7-2 and J usage is TRBJ2-3; 9 positions match TRBD1. The germline CDR1 and CDR2 sequences are SGHTA and FQGNSA. CDR3 length equals 15 residues. V dropped 4 bases and J dropped 2; count of bases not matched to a gene: 4. CDR3 amino acids: CASSWTGVHTDTQYF. The CDR3 nucleotides read TGTGCCAGCAGCTGGACAGGGGTGCACACAGATACGCAGTATTTT.

Only a few counts were recorded for this clonotype. The chain uses TRBV12-3 or TRBV12-4 and TRBJ2-7, with 7 bases identical to TRBD1. With V trimmed by 5 bases and J by 1 base, 8 bases remained unmatched. The CDR3 contains 15 residues. CDR3: CASSPRTGRSYEQYF. The DNA for the CDR3 is TGTGCCAGCAGTCCCAGGACAGGAAGGTCCTACGAGCAGTACTTC.

The chain uses TRBV5-1 and TRBJ2-7, with 7 bases aligning to TRBD1. The germline V gene has CDR1 SGHRS and CDR2 YFSETQ. J lost 1 base, V lost 3 bases, and 19 bases had no gene match. This CDR3 comprises 19 residues. As DNA, the CDR3 is TGCGCCAGCAGCTCCGCGACAGGGTGGACGGCAGAAGGGTCCTACGAGCAGTACTTC. Its translation is CASSSATGWTAEGSYEQYF.

This clonotype was picked up a small number of times. At one end the junction does not follow the germline gene, possibly because of a read error. V gene TRBV12-3 or TRBV12-4 combines with J gene TRBJ2-5; TRBD2 matches at 12 bases. The CDR3 is made up of 15 amino acids. CDR3 DNA: TGTGCCAGCAGTCTAGCGGGGGGGCAGGGAGAGACCCAGTACTTC. Translated: CASSLAGGQGETQYF.

This clonotype was seen many times. The junction differs from germline at one of its ends, possibly a read error. The CDR3 region has the DNA TGTGCCAGCAGTGACTCAACGACGGGGCCCCACACAGATACGCAGTATTTT. The encoded protein is CASSDSTTGPHTDTQYF. V usage is TRBV6-5 and J usage is TRBJ2-3; either TRBD1 or TRBD2 may fit D (5 bases each). Germline assignment: CDR1 MNHEY and CDR2 SVGAGI. This CDR3 is 17 amino acids long.

As DNA, the CDR3 is TGTGCCAGCAGCTTGGGGGAAAAGGGGAACATTCAGTACTTC. Translation: CASSLGEKGNIQYF. The chain recombines TRBV11-3 with TRBJ2-4; either TRBD1 or TRBD2 may fit D (5 bases each). Trimming stripped 3 bases from V and 7 bases from J, with 13 bases between. Germline V gives CDR1 SGHNT, CDR2 YENEEA. The CDR3 totals 14 residues. Variable domain in full (rest from reference TRBV11-3 and TRBJ2-4): EAGVVQSPRYKIIEKKQPVAFWCNPISGHNTLYWYLQNLGQGPELLIRYENEEAVDDSQLPKDRFSAERLKGVDSTLKIQPAELGDSAVYLCASSLGEKGNIQYFGAGTRLSVL.

The V call is TRBV27, the J call TRBJ2-7; TRBD2 aligns across 7 bases. Germline V CDR1 and CDR2: MNHEY, SMNVEV (reference sequence). This CDR3 region has 14 residues. Germline trimming cut 10 bases from V and 3 bases from J; bases unmatched to any gene: 12. In DNA form, the CDR3 reads TGTGCCACCCGAGCGGGGCTCGCGAACTACGAGCAGTACTTC. Its protein is CATRAGLANYEQYF.